This TCR beta chain was recorded in a study of technical replicates of blood from a handful of donors (dated by TCRdb to about 2017). Concerning this clone: It lacks a known antigen. Base qualities are not recorded, but no much larger clone differs from it by a single base.

Trimming leaves V shorter by 5 bases and J shorter by 4 bases, with the junction holding 4 bases beyond the gene matches. The germline V gene specifies SGHTA as CDR1 and FQGNSA as CDR2. Including the terminal cysteine and phenylalanine, the CDR3 comprises 14 residues. The entry retains the CDR3 DNA only, 42 bases that are in frame from base 1. The library was made by the immunoSEQ multiplex PCR assay. The clones in this table, taken by TCRdb from immuneACCESS, are in-frame only. Not every clone is retained; where verified, under half of the shortfall comes from an unresolved V gene, and the cause of the rest is unknown. The sample table records more than 65,000 clones; 88% of these occur just once. The ten largest clonotypes hold around 4.6% of the sample.

The clonotype was recovered from a human donor in good health. Some clones in this sample may be carry-over from other donors' samples. This receptor chain uses TRBV7-2 and TRBJ2-2, with 7 bases matching TRBD2. What was sequenced was PBMCs. The DNA is as follows: TGTGCCAGCAGCGGGAGGGCCGGCACCGGGGAGCTGTTTTTT. Translated, this is CASSGRAGTGELFF.